The clone carrying this T cell receptor beta chain has only a few counts. The antigen remains undetermined. These data are taken from a study of T cells in Graves' hyperthyroidism and ophthalmopathy. General observations from the study: Stable hyperthyroidism was separated from ophthalmopathy by a model based on 13 V-J features.

CDR1 is MGHRA, CDR2 YSYEKL, per germline. The CDR3 contains 14 residues. V lost 3 bases and J 4 bases, leaving 9 bases between the germline ends. Amplification of TCR beta CDR3 regions was performed using RNA transcripts as template. First-round RT-PCR with HTBI primers amplified the TCR CDR3 region. TCRdb analysed the multiplex PCR reads with MiXCR anew, one entry per CDR3 protein. The sample yields hundreds of thousands of distinct CDR3 sequences, approximately 18% seen once. The chain carries TRBV4-1 and TRBJ2-2, with D maybe TRBD1 (5 bases). This clonotype originated in a woman aged 45 to 65 with Graves' hyperthyroidism that later progressed to Graves' ophthalmopathy. Sequenced input: blood. The CDR3 coding sequence is TGCGCCAGCAGCCACCTGACAGCCACCGGGGAGCTGTTTTTT. This encodes CASSHLTATGELFF.